A single sample is the source of the 29 T cell receptor beta chains below, sequenced in a study of blood T cell repertoires in COVID-19. Repertoires were generated with immunoSEQ multiplex PCR, while TCRdb's copy carries only in-frame clones and drops some. The table lists 270,000 or so clones, roughly nine tenths of them singletons. Sequencing used peripheral blood. All receptors derive from a woman in her forties who had recovered from COVID-19.

The genes are TRBV2 and TRBJ1-2; possibly TRBD1 for D (6 bases). Between the trimmed V and J ends, which lost 4 bases and 2 bases, there was a span of 8 bases. Germline CDR1 and CDR2: SNHLY and FYNNEI. This CDR3 is built from 13 residues. CDR3: CASSAGTNYGYTF. The CDR3 DNA follows: TGTGCCAGCAGTGCAGGGACAAACTATGGCTACACCTTC.

This clone appeared once. This chain links TRBV12-3 or TRBV12-4 with TRBJ2-7; D is ambiguous. The length of the CDR3 is 12 residues. V was trimmed by 1 base and J by 6 bases, leaving 7 bases between them. CDR3 nucleotides: TGTGCCAGCAGTTTAGTCCCCTCCGAGCAGTACTTC. Amino acid sequence: CASSLVPSEQYF.

V usage is TRBV11-2 and J usage is TRBJ2-1; weak D call: TRBD2 (5 bases). Trimming removed 5 bases at V and 4 bases at J, with 15 bases between. CDR1 is SGHAT and CDR2 is FQNNGV in the germline V gene. The CDR3 consists of 15 residues. CDR3 DNA: TGTGCCAGCAGCCCCATAGCGTTCGGTTACAATGAGCAGTTCTTC. Amino acids: CASSPIAFGYNEQFF.

In its sample, this clone was seen once. This rearrangement joins TRBV7-8 to TRBJ2-7; perhaps TRBD1 as D (5 bases). This CDR3 contains 14 residues. Per the germline V gene, CDR1 is SGHVS and CDR2 is FQNEAQ. Between the trimmed V and J ends, which lost 5 bases and 7 bases, there was a span of 18 bases. This CDR3 is CASSVGLGEAEQYF. The DNA for the CDR3 is TGTGCCAGCAGCGTGGGGCTAGGAGAGGCTGAGCAGTACTTC. The full variable domain, with the rest looked up from reference TRBV7-8 and TRBJ2-7, is GAGVSQSPRYKVAKRGQDVALRCDPISGHVSLFWYQQALGQGPEFLTYFQNEAQLDKSGLPSDRFFAERPEGSVSTLKIQRTQQEDSAVYLCASSVGLGEAEQYFGPGTRLTVT.

The chain carries TRBV7-8 and TRBJ1-1; 8 bases align to TRBD1. The CDR3 length is 14 residues. V lost 0 bases to trimming and J lost 5 bases; unmatched junction nucleotides: 2. The germline V gene has CDR1 SGHVS and CDR2 FQNEAQ. The DNA for the CDR3 is TGTGCCAGCAGCTTAGCGGGGGACAGGACTGAAGCTTTCTTT. It codes for CASSLAGDRTEAFF.

V and J are TRBV18 and TRBJ2-1; the D gene is possibly TRBD2 (5 bases). The germline CDR1 and CDR2 sequences are KGHSH and LQKENI. The CDR3 is made up of 15 amino acids. V lost 3 bases to trimming and J lost 4 bases, with 13 bases between them. The CDR3 DNA follows: TGTGCCAGCTCACCTCCTAGCTTGGAGTACAATGAGCAGTTCTTC. Protein product: CASSPPSLEYNEQFF. The full variable domain, completed using reference TRBV18 and TRBJ2-1, is NAGVMQNPRHLVRRRGQEARLRCSPMKGHSHVYWYRQLPEEGLKFMVYLQKENIIDESGMPKERFSAEFPKEGPSILRIQQVVRGDSAAYFCASSPPSLEYNEQFFGPGTRLTVL.

The V gene is TRBV18, the J gene TRBJ2-7, with 11 bases lining up with TRBD2. The ends lost 6 bases at V and 3 bases at J; junction bases unmatched: 7. The CDR3 consists of 15 residues. Germline CDR1 reads KGHSH; CDR2 reads LQKENI. The DNA of the CDR3 is TGTGCCAGCTCGTACACCGGGACTAGCGGCTACGAGCAGTACTTC. Its translation is CASSYTGTSGYEQYF.

This rearrangement joins TRBV5-1 to TRBJ2-1; 8 bases map to TRBD2. The CDR3 runs 16 residues. With V trimmed by 3 bases and J by 5 bases, 10 bases remained unmatched. The germline V gene has CDR1 SGHRS and CDR2 YFSETQ. The CDR3 protein is CASSWVAPGGDNEQFF. The CDR3 bases are TGCGCCAGCAGCTGGGTAGCGCCGGGAGGGGACAATGAGCAGTTCTTC. Full variable domain (remainder filled in from reference TRBV5-1 and TRBJ2-1): KAGVTQTPRYLIKTRGQQVTLSCSPISGHRSVSWYQQTPGQGLQFLFEYFSETQRNKGNFPGRFSGRQFSNSRSEMNVSTLELGDSALYLCASSWVAPGGDNEQFFGPGTRLTVL.

The chain is built from TRBV5-4 and TRBJ1-3; D ambiguous. This CDR3 is 16 amino acids long. Germline V lookup: CDR1 SGHNT, CDR2 YYREEE (reference sequence). V was clipped by 4 bases and J by 0 bases, with 14 bases between them. The chain's CDR3 is CASSREAAYSGNTIYF. The CDR3, as DNA: TGTGCCAGCAGCCGGGAAGCAGCCTACTCTGGAAACACCATATATTTT.

The chain uses TRBV2 and TRBJ2-5; 14 bases are a match to TRBD2. V lost 8 bases to trimming and J lost 3 bases; unmatched junction nucleotides: 11. Germline assignment: CDR1 SNHLY and CDR2 FYNNEI. This CDR3 has 17 residues. The CDR3 reads CASGSGLAGANKETQYF. The CDR3 DNA reads as TGTGCCAGCGGCTCGGGACTAGCGGGAGCAAATAAAGAGACCCAGTACTTC.

V is TRBV7-2 and J is TRBJ2-7; 10 bases are a match to TRBD2. The J segment lost 0 bases and the V segment lost 0 bases, leaving 5 bases of the junction unmatched. Germline CDR1 reads SGHTA; CDR2 reads FQGNSA. This CDR3 has 17 residues. CDR3 DNA: TGTGCCAGCAGCTTAGCGCCCCAGCGGGAGGGCTCCTACGAGCAGTACTTC. Protein: CASSLAPQREGSYEQYF.

The chain carries TRBV6-1 and TRBJ2-7; D not resolved. Looked up from germline, CDR1 is MNHNS and CDR2 is SASEGT. The CDR3 is 12 residues long. The V and J ends lost 3 bases and 3 bases respectively, with 6 bases between them. CDR3 sequence (DNA): TGTGCCAGCAGTGATCACTTCTACGAGCAGTACTTC. Translating gives CASSDHFYEQYF.

This chain connects TRBV6-5 to TRBJ2-1; D might be TRBD1 (5 bases). V lost 4 bases, J lost 4 bases, and 11 bases lay in between. From germline, CDR1 is MNHEY and CDR2 SVGAGI. The CDR3 contains 14 residues. In DNA form, the CDR3 reads TGTGCCAGCAGTTTGCTCCCAGGGTACAATGAGCAGTTCTTC. Translated, it gives CASSLLPGYNEQFF.

This clone has just a few counts. The J gene is TRBJ2-5, the V gene TRBV3-1 (or the pseudogene TRBV3-2), with D perhaps matching TRBD1 (5 bases). This CDR3 is 12 amino acids long. Germline V gene lookup returns CDR1 LGHDT and CDR2 YNNKEL (reference sequence). The germline V and J ends were trimmed by 6 bases and 5 bases, with 10 bases remaining between them. CDR3 residues: CASSLDTETQYF. CDR3 bases: TGTGCCAGCAGTCTGGACACGGAGACCCAGTACTTC.

The chain couples TRBV28 to TRBJ2-7; the D gene is possibly TRBD2 (5 bases). The ends were cut back, 3 bases at V and 5 bases at J, with 17 bases in the middle. CDR1 MDHEN and CDR2 SYDVKM come from the germline V gene. CDR3 length: 15 residues. The CDR3 sequence is CASSFESLAKDEQYF. Here the CDR3 DNA reads TGTGCCAGCAGTTTTGAGTCCCTAGCCAAGGACGAGCAGTACTTC.

In its sample, this clone was seen once. J is TRBJ2-5 and V is TRBV5-5, with TRBD2 matching 9 bases. In germline, CDR1 is SGHKS, CDR2 YYEKEE (reference sequence). The CDR3 is 15 residues long. Trimming at V came to 1 base and at J to 4 bases, leaving 5 bases not matched to a gene. CDR3 DNA: TGTGCCAGCAGCTTGCTTGGGACTAGCAGAGAGACCCAGTACTTC. Translation gives CASSLLGTSRETQYF.

The rearrangement links TRBV3-1 (or the pseudogene TRBV3-2) to TRBJ2-2, with 10 bases that match TRBD2. Unmatched junction bases numbered 6, after V lost 7 bases and J lost 4 bases. In germline, CDR1 is LGHDT, CDR2 YNNKEL (reference sequence). The CDR3 sequence is 15 residues long. Here the CDR3 reads CASTSSGGLTGELFF. CDR3 DNA sequence: TGTGCCAGCACCTCTAGCGGGGGACTCACCGGGGAGCTGTTTTTT.

The rearrangement uses TRBV5-5 and TRBJ1-2; 7 bases map to TRBD1. Germline CDR1 reads SGHKS; CDR2 reads YYEKEE (reference sequence). This CDR3 is 13 amino acids long. The junction had 2 bases not matched to a gene; V was cut back by 3 bases and J by 3 bases. The chain's CDR3 is CASSWGTDYGYTF. The CDR3, as DNA: TGTGCCAGCAGCTGGGGGACAGACTATGGCTACACCTTC.

The chain links TRBV7-9 to TRBJ2-3; 10 positions match TRBD2. CDR3 length: 17 amino acids. V shed 5 bases, J shed 0 bases, and the junction held 8 bases outside the gene matches. Germline V gene lookup returns CDR1 SEHNR and CDR2 FQNEAQ (reference sequence). CDR3 protein: CASSPSGTSASTDTQYF. The DNA for the CDR3 is TGTGCCAGCAGCCCCTCCGGGACTAGCGCTAGCACAGATACGCAGTATTTT.

The CDR3 DNA follows: TGTGCCAGCAGTGCGTCTGGCGGCAATGAGCAGTTCTTC. The encoded protein is CASSASGGNEQFF. The chain combines TRBV7-9 with TRBJ2-1; D remains ambiguous. The CDR3 is made up of 13 amino acids. Trimming shortened V by 6 bases and J by 6 bases, and 12 bases separated the two germline ends. The germline CDR1 and CDR2 sequences are SEHNR and FQNEAQ (reference sequence).

The genes are TRBV30 and TRBJ2-7; 7 bases line up with TRBD2. The CDR3 consists of 14 residues. Germline CDR1 is GTSNPN and CDR2 is SVGIG (reference sequence). The trim removed 0 bases at V and 0 bases at J, leaving 2 bases unmatched. The CDR3 bases are TGTGCCTGGAGTGTCGGGGGGAACTCCTACGAGCAGTACTTC. This translates into CAWSVGGNSYEQYF.

The chain uses TRBV9 and TRBJ2-5; D is possibly TRBD2 (7 bases). Germline CDR1 and CDR2: SGDLS and YYNGEE. Trimming cost V 3 bases and J 5 bases, with 11 bases left between them. This CDR3 spans 13 amino acids. DNA for the CDR3: TGTGCCAGCAGCGCGGGGGGCCGGGAGACCCAGTACTTC. Its translation: CASSAGGRETQYF.

This clone was seen only once. The chain is built from TRBV29-1 and TRBJ1-1; D gene uncertain. In germline, CDR1 is SQVTM, CDR2 ANQGSEA. Trimming removed 6 bases at V and 1 base at J, with 15 bases between. CDR3 length: 14 amino acids. The CDR3 spells CSVLSGGGNTEAFF. As DNA, the CDR3 is TGCAGCGTGCTCAGCGGAGGAGGGAACACTGAAGCTTTCTTT.

The chain recombines TRBV5-1 with TRBJ2-2; D perhaps matches TRBD2 (7 bases). CDR3 length equals 15 residues. Looked up from germline, CDR1 is SGHRS and CDR2 is YFSETQ. Between the trimmed V and J ends, which lost 0 bases and 5 bases, there was a span of 11 bases. The CDR3 here is CASSLDREGTGELFF. The CDR3 DNA follows: TGCGCCAGCAGCTTGGACAGGGAGGGGACCGGGGAGCTGTTTTTT. The full variable domain, rest sourced from reference TRBV5-1 and TRBJ2-2, is KAGVTQTPRYLIKTRGQQVTLSCSPISGHRSVSWYQQTPGQGLQFLFEYFSETQRNKGNFPGRFSGRQFSNSRSEMNVSTLELGDSALYLCASSLDREGTGELFFGEGSRLTVL.

J is TRBJ1-2 and V is TRBV21-1; the table gives TRBD1 as D, unverified against the DNA. TRBV21-1 is a recognized pseudogene. The CDR3 is 15 residues long. Here the CDR3 reads CASSKGLSGYDGYTF. The CDR3 DNA sequence: TGTGCCAGCAGCAAGGGTCTGTCAGGGTACGATGGCTACACCTTC.

V is TRBV5-6 and J is TRBJ2-1; TRBD2 aligns across 12 bases. Unmatched junction bases numbered 8, after V lost 3 bases and J lost 1 base. The CDR3 extends over 18 amino acids. Germline CDR1 and CDR2: SGHDT and YYEEEE. CDR3: CASSSLTSGRKSYNEQFF. The CDR3 DNA reads TGTGCCAGCAGCTCTCTGACTAGCGGGAGAAAGTCCTACAATGAGCAGTTCTTC.

The chain carries TRBV3-1 (or the pseudogene TRBV3-2) and TRBJ2-3; weak D call: TRBD2 (5 bases). Trimming took 0 bases from V and 3 from J, leaving 16 bases between them. Germline CDR1 reads LGHDT; CDR2 reads YNNKEL (reference sequence). The CDR3 contains 17 residues. In DNA, the CDR3 is TGTGCCAGCAGCCAAGATTTGGTGAGGGCCGGGACAGATACGCAGTATTTT. Protein product: CASSQDLVRAGTDTQYF.

The chain recombines TRBV19 with TRBJ2-1, with no clear D. Germline V gene data show CDR1 as LNHDA and CDR2 as SQIVND (reference sequence). V was clipped by 5 bases and J by 5 bases, with 10 bases between them. The CDR3 sequence is 13 residues long. For the CDR3, the DNA is TGTGCCAGTAGTTGGCCCCCTGACAATGAGCAGTTCTTC. It codes for CASSWPPDNEQFF.

V gene TRBV27 combines with J gene TRBJ1-6, with TRBD1 as a possible D gene (6 bases). CDR1 is MNHEY, CDR2 SMNVEV, per germline (reference sequence). The V end lost 3 bases, the J end lost 5 bases, and 11 bases lay between the germline ends. This CDR3 region has 15 residues. CDR3 protein: CASSFRGGNNSPLHF. DNA for the CDR3: TGTGCCAGCAGTTTCAGGGGCGGAAATAATTCACCCCTCCACTTT.